Sequencing of this T cell receptor (beta chain) was carried out in a study of cytomegalovirus exposure and HLA in healthy donors. Study-level findings and limits: Most subjects' HLA-A and HLA-B alleles were reportedly predicted from TCR beta sequences. With later analysis, a missense DCLRE1C variant became linked to TCR beta V- and J-gene trimming.

As regards this clone: Antigen specificity is unknown.

Germline V CDR1 and CDR2: MDHEN, SYDVKM. The CDR3 extends over 14 amino acids. A multiplex PCR was run with 60 Vbeta primers and 13 Jbeta primers. Here immunoSEQ multiplex PCR was the method, and the copy in TCRdb shows in-frame clones only, minus some. The top ten clones hold approximately 15% of a sample with about 140,000 clones, around 72% of them seen once. This rearrangement joins TRBV28 to TRBJ2-5; D remains ambiguous. TRBJ2-7 explains the end of the DNA better; the J call may be wrong. The origin of this receptor is a human donor in good health. The sequencing sample was made of PBMCs. CDR3 sequence (DNA): TGTGCCAGCAGTTTATCCAGTGGGGCCTACGAGCAGTACTTC. Its translation: CASSLSSGAYEQYF.